This is a list of T cell receptor beta chains from one sample in a study of cytomegalovirus exposure and HLA in healthy donors. Sequencing used immunoSEQ multiplex PCR; TCRdb keeps in-frame clones, though not all of them. The data show 100,000 to 150,000 clones, about four fifths seen once. The sample taken for sequencing was PBMCs. The receptors derive from a human donor in good health. Both conserved end residues are part of each CDR3. Fields, in order: V gene, clone size, J gene, D gene, CDR3 DNA, CDR3 protein. D genes are given only for firm matches. Expanded clones are given a class, and other clones once, few, many or no size at all.

>TRBV28|NA|TRBJ1-1|NA
TGTGCCAGCAGTTTATACGACAGGACTAACACTGAAGCTTTCTTT
CASSLYDRTNTEAFF
>TRBV28|NA|TRBJ1-1|TRBD1
TGTGCCATCAGAAGGGACAGGGAAAACACTGAAGCTTTCTTT
CAIRRDRENTEAFF
>TRBV5-4|NA|TRBJ2-7|NA
TGTGCCAGCAGGGACAGTCCGGAGGTCGAGCAGTACTTC
CASRDSPEVEQYF
>TRBV10-3|NA|TRBJ1-1|NA
TGTGCCATCAGCCCAGGGACTGAAGCTTTCTTT
CAISPGTEAFF
>TRBV7-9|NA|TRBJ1-4|NA
TGTTCCAGCTCAGGAAATAGCGGGGGCGGTGAAAAACTGTTTTTT
CSSSGNSGGGEKLFF
>TRBV18|NA|TRBJ1-4|NA
TGTGCCAGCTCACCCCCCCCTACAACTAATGAAAAACTGTTTTTT
CASSPPPTTNEKLFF
>TRBV6-5|NA|TRBJ2-7|TRBD2
TGTGCCAGCAGTTACGCGGGGACGGGGGGGCAGTACTTC
CASSYAGTGGQYF
>TRBV11-2|NA|TRBJ1-2|TRBD1
TGTGCCAGCAGCCCCGACAGGGGACGAGGCTACACCTTC
CASSPDRGRGYTF
>TRBV5-1|NA|TRBJ2-3|TRBD2
TGCGCCAGCCTCGCCCTAGCGGGGGGGCCAAACGTCCCAGATACGCAGTATTTT
CASLALAGGPNVPDTQYF
>TRBV7-2|NA|TRBJ2-5|NA
TGTGCCAGCAGCTCAAGCGGGGAGACCCAGTACTTC
CASSSSGETQYF
>TRBV21-1|NA|TRBJ2-7|NA
TGTGCCAGCAGCAAAGTGGGGACAGGCCGCCAGGAGCAGTACTTC
CASSKVGTGRQEQYF
>TRBV25-1|NA|TRBJ1-2|NA
TGTGCCAGCAGAGGACCGTCGGGGGGGCTCTATGGCTACACCTTC
CASRGPSGGLYGYTF
>TRBV9|NA|TRBJ1-1|TRBD1
TGTGCCAGCAGCCCGGGACAGTACACTGAAGCTTTCTTT
CASSPGQYTEAFF
>TRBV29-1|NA|TRBJ2-2|NA
TGCAGCGTTGACGAGGTCACCGGGGAGCTGTTTTTT
CSVDEVTGELFF
>TRBV6-1|NA|TRBJ2-5|TRBD2
TGTGCCAGCAGTGAAGAGGGGACTAGGCCCGGGAAAGAGACCCAGTACTTC
CASSEEGTRPGKETQYF
>TRBV10-2|NA|TRBJ1-1|NA
TGCGCCAGCAGTGAGGGCAGGGTCCGCGGGGGGACTGAAGCTTTCTTT
CASSEGRVRGGTEAFF
>TRBV13|NA|TRBJ2-1|NA
TGTGCCAGCAGCTTAAGAACAGTTCAGTTCTTC
CASSLRTVQFF
>TRBV7-7|NA|TRBJ2-2|NA
TGTGCTAGCAGCCTCAGGGGATCCGACACCGGGGAGCTGTTTTTT
CASSLRGSDTGELFF
>TRBV7-9|once|TRBJ1-1|NA
TGTTCCAGCAGCTTAGGGGCCATGAGTGCTTTCTTT
CSSSLGAMSAFF
>TRBV5-4|NA|TRBJ1-6|NA
TGTGCCAGCAGCTTGGCCAGATCGGGGGGTAATTCACCCCTCCACTTT
CASSLARSGGNSPLHF
>TRBV19|NA|TRBJ1-5|TRBD1
TGTGCCAGTAGTACCCTGACAGGGGTAGGGAATCAGCCCCAGCATTTT
CASSTLTGVGNQPQHF
>TRBV2|once|TRBJ1-2|NA
TGTGCCAGCAGTGGGGATCAGGGGCGAGGCTACACCTTC
CASSGDQGRGYTF
>TRBV15|NA|TRBJ1-1|NA
TGTGCCACCAGCAGCGATCCAGGGCAGGAAGCTTTCTTT
CATSSDPGQEAFF
>TRBV7-2|NA|TRBJ2-5|TRBD2
TGTGCCAGCAGCACCCGGACTAGCGGGGGATTCCTTCTTGGGACCCAGTACTTC
CASSTRTSGGFLLGTQYF
>TRBV25-1|NA|TRBJ1-2|NA
TGTGCCAGCAGTATAACAGGATATGGCTACACCTTC
CASSITGYGYTF
>TRBV10-2|NA|TRBJ1-5|TRBD1
TGCGCCAGCAGTGAGCCGAGAAACCGGGACAGGGGGCCGAGCAATCAGCCCCAGCATTTT
CASSEPRNRDRGPSNQPQHF
>TRBV7-3|NA|TRBJ1-2|NA
TGTGCCAGCAGCTTAACGTCCCCTCCTGGGGCCTATGGCTACACCTTC
CASSLTSPPGAYGYTF
>TRBV13|few|TRBJ1-3|TRBD1
TGTGCCAGCAGCTCTCGACAGGGCCGGTCTGGAAACACCATATATTTT
CASSSRQGRSGNTIYF
>TRBV11-2|NA|TRBJ2-7|NA
TGTGCCAGCAGCTCCGCACAGGGCTACGAGCAGTACTTC
CASSSAQGYEQYF
>TRBV28|NA|TRBJ2-2|NA
TGTGCCAGCAGTTTATCAGCCGGGGAGCTGTTTTTT
CASSLSAGELFF
>TRBV4-2|NA|TRBJ2-4|TRBD2
TGTGCCAGCAGCCAAGCCCCCACACTAGCGAACAAAAACATTCAGTACTTC
CASSQAPTLANKNIQYF
>TRBV7-9|NA|TRBJ2-2|NA
TGTGCCAGCAGCTCCACAGGGATTCCCACCGGGGAGCTGTTTTTT
CASSSTGIPTGELFF
>TRBV19|NA|TRBJ2-5|TRBD2
TGTGCCAGTAGTATCCCGGGGGGAAGGGACGGAGAGACCCAGTACTTC
CASSIPGGRDGETQYF
>TRBV5-6|once|TRBJ2-5|TRBD2
TGTGCCAGCAGCTTTCCTTCGCGGGGGACGCGGGAGACCCAGTACTTC
CASSFPSRGTRETQYF
>TRBV7-3|NA|TRBJ2-1|TRBD2
TGTGCCAGCAGCTTAAAGACTAGCGGGGGCTATGAGCAGTTCTTC
CASSLKTSGGYEQFF
>TRBV11-2|NA|TRBJ2-3|TRBD2
TGTGCCAGCCTTCAAGTAGCGGGGGGGCTGGATACGCAGTATTTT
CASLQVAGGLDTQYF
>TRBV5-1|NA|TRBJ1-5|NA
TGCGCCAGCAGCTTGGACGGGGGTAATCAGCCCCAGCATTTT
CASSLDGGNQPQHF
>TRBV7-9|NA|TRBJ2-7|NA
TGTGCCAGCAGCCGGTCGGACTGGGGGGGCAACTACGAGCAGTACTTC
CASSRSDWGGNYEQYF
>TRBV6-1|NA|TRBJ1-2|NA
TGTGCCAGCGTCACAGGTTACTCTAACTATGGCTACACCTTC
CASVTGYSNYGYTF
>TRBV7-9|NA|TRBJ2-2|NA
TGTGCCAGCAGCCCGGGGGTCCCCGGGGAGCTGTTTTTT
CASSPGVPGELFF
>TRBV6-6|NA|TRBJ2-7|NA
TGTGCCAGCAGTTACATCGGGAGTGCCCTCTACGAGCAGTACTTC
CASSYIGSALYEQYF
>TRBV28|NA|TRBJ2-5|NA
TGTGCCAGCAGTTTTATAGAGACCCAGTACTTC
CASSFIETQYF
>TRBV19|NA|TRBJ2-1|TRBD2
TGTGCCAGTATGGACAACAAGCGGGGGGGGGCCACCTACAATGAGCAGTTCTTC
CASMDNKRGGATYNEQFF
>TRBV6-1|NA|TRBJ1-5|TRBD1
TGTGCCAGCAGTTTAGAACAGGGGGCCAATCAGCCCCAGCATTTT
CASSLEQGANQPQHF